The next 16 T cell receptor beta chains were all read from a single sample in a study of B cell selection in AIRE deficiency. Conventional CD4 T cells were sorted as CD4+CD127+ cells. The table came from immunoSEQ multiplex PCR; TCRdb's copy has only in-frame clones and leaves some out. The data contain about 24,000 clones, about 95% of them seen just once; the ten biggest clones take up 0.15% to 0.2%. Sequenced: CD4+CD127+ conventional T cells sorted from PBMCs. The receptors shown here come from a human donor in good health.

The chain joins TRBV19 to TRBJ1-5; tentative D call: TRBD1 (5 bases). CDR3 size: 14 residues. The V gene's germline CDR1 is LNHDA and CDR2 SQIVND (reference sequence). With 10 bases removed from V and 0 bases from J, the gap between germline ends came to 13 bases. For the CDR3, the DNA is TGTGCCACTCACAGGAGTTTTAGCAATCAGCCCCAGCATTTT. This translates into CATHRSFSNQPQHF.

This chain connects TRBV5-1 to TRBJ1-5; TRBD1 matches 9 bases. Trimming at V came to 2 bases and at J to 6 bases, leaving 3 bases not matched to a gene. The CDR3 is 14 residues long. In germline, CDR1 is SGHRS, CDR2 YFSETQ. The chain's CDR3 is CASSLQGAGQPQHF. The CDR3, as DNA: TGCGCCAGCAGCTTACAGGGGGCTGGTCAGCCCCAGCATTTT.

The CDR3 region is CASSPRGTGELFF. CDR3 nucleotides: TGTGCCAGCAGCCCCCGCGGGACCGGGGAGCTGTTTTTT. The V gene is TRBV9, the J gene TRBJ2-2; tentative D call: TRBD2 (5 bases). The CDR3 runs to 13 residues. V was shortened by 4 bases and J by 5 bases, with 9 bases between the two germline ends. The germline CDR1 and CDR2 sequences are SGDLS and YYNGEE.

The chain combines TRBV9 with TRBJ2-7; 10 nucleotides align to TRBD1. The CDR3 sequence is 14 residues long. V dropped 6 bases and J dropped 2; count of bases not matched to a gene: 5. The V gene's germline CDR1 is SGDLS and CDR2 YYNGEE. CDR3: CASIRDRGPYEQYF. The CDR3 nucleotides read TGTGCCAGCATCCGGGACAGGGGACCCTACGAGCAGTACTTC.

The chain is built from TRBV19 and TRBJ2-2, with D maybe TRBD2 (6 bases). Germline-derived CDR1 and CDR2 are LNHDA and SQIVND (reference sequence). Trimming stripped 4 bases from V and 5 bases from J, with 17 bases between. The CDR3 loop spans 16 amino acids. DNA for the CDR3: TGTGCCAGTAGTAAGGATGGTCGAGGGAGGACCGGGGAGCTGTTTTTT. This gives the protein CASSKDGRGRTGELFF.

The genes are TRBV7-9 and TRBJ2-7; D possibly corresponds to TRBD2 (6 bases). This CDR3 has 13 residues. The V end was cut by 5 bases, the J end by 3 bases, with 11 bases between. Germline V gene data show CDR1 as SEHNR and CDR2 as FQNEAQ (reference sequence). The CDR3 sequence: CASSMRTIYEQYF. The CDR3 DNA reads TGTGCCAGCAGCATGCGGACTATCTACGAGCAGTACTTC.

The chain has TRBV5-8 and TRBJ2-7; the D gene is possibly TRBD2 (5 bases). Germline V lookup: CDR1 SGHTS, CDR2 YDEGEE. CDR3 size: 13 residues. The V end lost 0 bases, the J end lost 5 bases, and 9 bases lay between the germline ends. CDR3 residues: CASSLARRDEQYF. The CDR3 DNA sequence: TGTGCCAGCAGCTTGGCCCGGCGGGACGAGCAGTACTTC.

The chain joins TRBV11-3 to TRBJ2-1; D is uncertain. The germline CDR1 and CDR2 sequences are SGHNT and YENEEA. The CDR3 totals 16 residues. Trimming pared 1 base from V and 7 bases from J, leaving 17 bases between. CDR3 loop: CASSLGSSKFANEQFF. The DNA of the CDR3 is TGTGCCAGCAGCTTAGGGTCCTCAAAATTCGCGAATGAGCAGTTCTTC. The full variable domain, in which reference TRBV11-3 and TRBJ2-1 provide the parts outside the CDR3, is EAGVVQSPRYKIIEKKQPVAFWCNPISGHNTLYWYLQNLGQGPELLIRYENEEAVDDSQLPKDRFSAERLKGVDSTLKIQPAELGDSAVYLCASSLGSSKFANEQFFGPGTRLTVL.

This sequence joins TRBV18 and TRBJ1-3; maybe TRBD1 (6 bases). CDR1 is KGHSH, CDR2 LQKENI, per germline. This CDR3 spans 15 amino acids. V was clipped by 2 bases and J by 4 bases, with 12 bases between them. Here the CDR3 reads CASSPDRPVGNTIYF. The CDR3 coding sequence is TGTGCCAGCTCACCAGACAGGCCTGTAGGAAACACCATATATTTT.

The rearrangement joins TRBV7-2 to TRBJ2-6; no reliable D call. V dropped 2 bases and J dropped 0 bases, with 11 bases sitting between them. This CDR3 is 17 amino acids long. The germline V gene has CDR1 SGHTA and CDR2 FQGNSA. CDR3 amino acids: CASSLSHPNSGANVLTF. The CDR3 DNA reads as TGTGCCAGCAGCTTAAGTCACCCAAACTCTGGGGCCAACGTCCTGACTTTC.

In nucleotides, the CDR3 is TGTGCCAGCTCACCAACAGGGAACCAAGAGACCCAGTACTTC. This encodes CASSPTGNQETQYF. The chain recombines TRBV18 with TRBJ2-5, with D possibly being TRBD1 (6 bases). The CDR3 is 14 residues long. Germline-derived CDR1 and CDR2 are KGHSH and LQKENI. The V end lost 2 bases, the J end lost 0 bases, and 7 bases lay between the germline ends.

The chain uses TRBV6-5 and TRBJ2-3, with 7 bases lining up with TRBD1. CDR1 is MNHEY, CDR2 SVGAGI, per germline. The ends lost 6 bases at V and 2 bases at J; junction bases unmatched: 5. CDR3 size: 14 residues. The DNA for the CDR3 is TGTGCCAGCAGCCCTGACAGGGCCACAGATACGCAGTATTTT. It specifies CASSPDRATDTQYF.

J is TRBJ1-4 and V is TRBV5-1; D not resolved. CDR3 size: 12 residues. Trimming took off 3 bases at V and 7 bases at J, with 7 bases between the two ends. Germline values: CDR1 SGHRS, CDR2 YFSETQ. CDR3 in amino acids: CASSSTFEKLFF. DNA of the CDR3: TGCGCCAGCAGCTCTACCTTTGAAAAACTGTTTTTT.

V usage is TRBV15 and J usage is TRBJ1-2; D call uncertain. The CDR3 totals 14 residues. Trimming cost V 0 bases and J 5 bases, with 10 bases left between them. Per germline, CDR1 LNHNV and CDR2 YYDKDF (reference sequence). CDR3 DNA sequence: TGTGCCACCAGCAGAGACCCAGGAGCATATGGCTACACCTTC. Encoded protein: CATSRDPGAYGYTF.

The gene calls are TRBV9 and TRBJ1-2; possibly TRBD1 for D (5 bases). With 0 bases removed from V and 5 bases from J, the gap between germline ends came to 14 bases. This CDR3 contains 15 residues. Germline CDR1 SGDLS, CDR2 YYNGEE. The CDR3 loop reads CASSVGWKEGYGYTF. The CDR3, as DNA: TGTGCCAGCAGCGTAGGGTGGAAGGAGGGGTATGGCTACACCTTC.

This clone was seen a single time. J is TRBJ1-1 and V is TRBV11-3, with D unresolved. V lost 1 base to trimming and J lost 11 bases, with 14 bases between them. Germline loops: CDR1 SGHNT, CDR2 YENEEA. The CDR3 covers 13 residues. The CDR3 nucleotides are TGTGCCAGCAGCTTAGCCGCGGGAGCCGCGGCTTTCTTT. Its protein product is CASSLAAGAAAFF.